Presented here are 17 T cell receptor beta chains from one specimen sequenced in a study of blood T cell repertoires in COVID-19 (dated by TCRdb to 2018 to 2021). The library relied on the immunoSEQ multiplex PCR assay. This immuneACCESS table, as held by TCRdb, lists in-frame sequences with V and J called but not all clones. Of the missing ones, under half trace to an unresolved V gene in checked studies; the others have no known cause. The sample has about 380,000 clones on record, 85% to 90% of them singletons. Of the sample, 0.9% to 1.5% falls within the top ten clones. The sample consisted of PBMCs or T cells enriched from blood (not recorded which). Receptors were obtained from a woman between 18 and 30 years old who had recovered from COVID-19.

Details on this clone: The sample contains more than one DNA sequence encoding this CDR3. The chain links TRBV15 to TRBJ2-3, with 7 bases that match TRBD2. CDR1 LNHNV and CDR2 YYDKDF come from the germline V gene (reference sequence). The CDR3 totals 13 residues. V was pared by 5 bases and J by 3 bases, with 2 bases of the junction left unmatched. Here the CDR3 reads CATSRGGTDTQYF. CDR3 bases: TGTGCCACCAGCCGCGGGGGTACAGATACGCAGTATTTT.

This chain links TRBV25-1 with TRBJ2-5; the match to TRBD1 covers 7 bases. Germline CDR1 reads MGHDK; CDR2 reads SYGVNS. Trimming took 0 bases from V and 2 from J; bases not matched to a gene: 9. The CDR3 contains 17 residues. The CDR3: CASSEYSRTGWQETQYF. The DNA for the CDR3 is TGTGCCAGCAGTGAATACTCTCGGACAGGCTGGCAAGAGACCCAGTACTTC.

This rearrangement joins TRBV27 to TRBJ1-1; D gene ambiguous. The V gene's germline CDR1 is MNHEY and CDR2 SMNVEV (reference sequence). This CDR3 is 15 amino acids long. With 2 bases removed from V and 0 bases from J, the gap between germline ends came to 10 bases. CDR3: CASSLIGSLNTEAFF. The CDR3 DNA sequence: TGTGCCAGCAGTTTAATAGGGAGCTTGAACACTGAAGCTTTCTTT.

The chain couples TRBV5-4 to TRBJ2-3; TRBD2 aligns across 7 bases. J was trimmed by 3 bases and V by 2 bases; bases with no gene match: 9. This CDR3 is 16 amino acids long. Germline lookup yields CDR1 SGHNT and CDR2 YYREEE (reference sequence). CDR3 amino acids: CASSLAWEGTTDTQYF. DNA of the CDR3: TGTGCCAGCAGCTTAGCGTGGGAGGGGACGACAGATACGCAGTATTTT.

The rearrangement joins TRBV5-4 to TRBJ1-1; D gene uncertain. CDR1 and CDR2 (germline): SGHNT, YYREEE (reference sequence). V lost 4 bases to trimming and J lost 4 bases, with 11 bases between them. The CDR3 length is 13 residues. CDR3 DNA: TGTGCCAGCAGCCCCCAAGGGAGCACTGAAGCTTTCTTT. Protein sequence: CASSPQGSTEAFF.

This chain uses TRBV12-3 or TRBV12-4 with TRBJ1-2; 8 nucleotides agree with TRBD1. The CDR3 is 12 amino acids. V trimming: 4 bases; J trimming: 7 bases; junction bases outside the gene matches: 2. The CDR3 loop reads CASSYGTGGYTF. CDR3 DNA sequence: TGTGCCAGCAGTTACGGGACAGGTGGCTACACCTTC.

J is TRBJ1-6 and V is TRBV5-6, with D perhaps matching TRBD1 (5 bases). Germline V gene lookup returns CDR1 SGHDT and CDR2 YYEEEE. There are 15 residues in the CDR3. Trimming removed 4 bases at V and 3 bases at J, with 11 bases between. The CDR3 spells CASSVTVNYNSPLHF. CDR3 in DNA: TGTGCCAGCAGCGTGACAGTAAACTATAATTCACCCCTCCACTTT.

This clone came up once. Written as DNA, the CDR3 is TGTGCCAGCCGCGGGGGGGCCGAAGATACGCAGTATTTT. Protein product: CASRGGAEDTQYF. The chain recombines TRBV7-9 with TRBJ2-3; the match to TRBD2 covers 9 bases. This CDR3 has 13 residues. V shed 8 bases, J shed 5 bases, and the junction held 5 bases outside the gene matches. CDR1 is SEHNR, CDR2 FQNEAQ, per germline (reference sequence). The full variable domain, rest sourced from reference TRBV7-9 and TRBJ2-3, is DTGVSQNPRHKITKRGQNVTFRCDPISEHNRLYWYRQTLGQGPEFLTYFQNEAQLEKSRLLSDRFSAERPKGSFSTLEIQRTEQGDSAMYLCASRGGAEDTQYFGPGTRLTVL.

The V call is TRBV6-5, the J call TRBJ2-1; 15 nucleotides match TRBD2. In germline, CDR1 is MNHEY, CDR2 SVGAGI. CDR3 length: 15 amino acids. The V gene end was trimmed by 6 bases and the J gene end by 7 bases; junction bases not matched to a gene: 4. CDR3 coding DNA: TGTGCCAGCAGGGGGACTAGCGGGGGGCATAATGAGCAGTTCTTC. Amino acid sequence: CASRGTSGGHNEQFF.

The chain carries TRBV9 and TRBJ2-1; possibly TRBD1 for D (5 bases). CDR3 length: 14 residues. In germline, CDR1 is SGDLS, CDR2 YYNGEE. V was trimmed by 4 bases and J by 0 bases, leaving 8 bases between them. CDR3 nucleotide sequence: TGTGCCAGCAGCTGGGGCAGCTCCTACAATGAGCAGTTCTTC. Translating gives CASSWGSSYNEQFF.

The genes are TRBV6-5 and TRBJ2-5; 11 positions match TRBD1. V shed 6 bases, J shed 4 bases, and the junction held 4 bases outside the gene matches. The CDR3 has 14 residues. CDR1 and CDR2 (germline): MNHEY, SVGAGI. The CDR3 sequence is CASRKDRGRETQYF. Written as DNA, the CDR3 is TGTGCCAGCAGAAAGGACAGGGGGCGAGAGACCCAGTACTTC.

The chain couples TRBV29-1 to TRBJ1-1, with TRBD1 matching 11 bases. The CDR3 totals 15 residues. CDR1 is SQVTM, CDR2 ANQGSEA, per germline. The trim removed 7 bases at V and 1 base at J, leaving 8 bases unmatched. The CDR3: CSAATGTGGNTEAFF. The CDR3 region has the DNA TGCAGCGCCGCCACCGGGACAGGGGGGAACACTGAAGCTTTCTTT.

The chain's CDR3 is CASSQVLAGATDTQYF. The CDR3 DNA follows: TGCGCCAGCAGCCAAGTTCTAGCGGGGGCTACAGATACGCAGTATTTT. The chain recombines TRBV4-1 with TRBJ2-3, with TRBD2 matching over 10 bases. The CDR3 contains 16 residues. With V trimmed by 1 base and J by 3 bases, 4 bases remained unmatched. Germline V gene sequence: CDR1 MGHRA, CDR2 YSYEKL.

The rearrangement links TRBV19 to TRBJ2-4; the match to TRBD1 covers 8 bases. Germline V gene sequence: CDR1 LNHDA, CDR2 SQIVND (reference sequence). J gave up 9 bases and V 9 bases, and 10 bases lay outside the gene matches. This CDR3 has 13 residues. CDR3 DNA: TGTGCCAGCTCAAGGGAACAGGGGGGCATTCAGTACTTC. Encoded protein: CASSREQGGIQYF.

This clone has more than one count but fewer than ten. This chain uses TRBV19 with TRBJ1-3; the D gene is possibly TRBD1 (6 bases). Trimming stripped 5 bases from V and 7 bases from J, with 30 bases between. Germline V lookup: CDR1 LNHDA, CDR2 SQIVND (reference sequence). CDR3 length: 19 amino acids. Written as DNA, the CDR3 is TGTGCCAGTAGTTTCACCCGCGGACAGACGAGAACCGAAATGAACACCATATATTTT. This translates into CASSFTRGQTRTEMNTIYF.

The rearrangement links TRBV3-1 (or the pseudogene TRBV3-2) to TRBJ2-4; tentatively, D is TRBD2 (7 bases). CDR1 is LGHDT and CDR2 is YNNKEL in the germline V gene (reference sequence). Trimming cost V 4 bases and J 6 bases, with 13 bases left between them. The CDR3 length is 14 residues. The CDR3 nucleotides read TGTGCCAGCAGCCCCGGGGGCGGGGGAAACATTCAGTACTTC. This translates into CASSPGGGGNIQYF.

The gene calls are TRBV15 and TRBJ1-5; D perhaps matches TRBD1 (6 bases). The CDR3 has 16 amino acids. The V gene's germline CDR1 is LNHNV and CDR2 YYDKDF (reference sequence). The germline V and J ends were trimmed by 2 bases and 0 bases, with 11 bases remaining between them. In DNA, the CDR3 is TGTGCCACCAGCAGAACAGGGTCCTATAGCAATCAGCCCCAGCATTTT. Amino acid sequence: CATSRTGSYSNQPQHF.